The 22 T cell receptor beta chains below were found in one sample sequenced in a study of T cell responses to AZD1222 COVID-19 vaccine (dated by TCRdb to about 2021). The label giving this sample's time point can be read as: baseline before first vaccination. Receptors were amplified or captured by the immunoSEQ multiplex PCR assay. TCRdb limited this immuneACCESS table to in-frame rearrangements with V and J called. A share of clones is missing; checked studies link under half to unresolved V genes, and the rest is unexplained. The sample table contains about 100,000 clones; only one count was recorded for 80% to 95% of them. The ten largest clonotypes hold roughly 1.8% of the sample. Sequenced material: peripheral blood, taken on day 0 of AZD1222 vaccination. Every receptor here comes from an adult in good health.

J is TRBJ2-3 and V is TRBV2, with no clear D. CDR3 length: 12 residues. Germline values: CDR1 SNHLY, CDR2 FYNNEI. Trimming cost V 4 bases and J 6 bases, with 8 bases left between them. The chain's CDR3 is CASSVISDTQYF. CDR3 nucleotide sequence: TGTGCCAGCAGTGTGATCTCCGATACGCAGTATTTT.

The chain links TRBV27 to TRBJ2-3, with a possible D match to TRBD1 (6 bases). The V gene's germline CDR1 is MNHEY and CDR2 SMNVEV (reference sequence). Trimming removed 3 bases from V and 6 bases from J, with 16 bases in between. This CDR3 is 15 amino acids long. CDR3 amino acids: CASSLWGLGADTQYF. The CDR3 DNA reads as TGTGCCAGCAGTTTGTGGGGGCTAGGTGCCGATACGCAGTATTTT.

The V call is TRBV5-6, the J call TRBJ2-1; 8 nucleotides align to TRBD2. Per the germline V gene, CDR1 is SGHDT and CDR2 is YYEEEE. The CDR3 is 15 amino acids. The trim removed 4 bases at V and 2 bases at J, leaving 5 bases unmatched. CDR3 sequence reads: CASSPGGDPYNEQFF. CDR3 DNA: TGTGCCAGCAGCCCGGGGGGGGATCCCTACAATGAGCAGTTCTTC.

This chain's CDR3 is CASSLKIYEQYF. In DNA form, the CDR3 reads TGTGCCAGCAGTTTAAAGATCTACGAGCAGTACTTC. V is TRBV12-3 or TRBV12-4 and J is TRBJ2-7; D is unresolved. The length of the CDR3 is 12 residues. With 2 bases removed from V and 3 bases from J, the gap between germline ends came to 5 bases.

CDR3 sequence: CASSYGQGTDEQFF. The CDR3, as DNA: TGTGCCAGCAGCTACGGACAGGGAACGGATGAGCAGTTCTTC. The gene calls are TRBV16 and TRBJ2-1, with 8 bases aligning to TRBD1. This CDR3 contains 14 residues. Germline V lookup: CDR1 KGHSY, CDR2 FQNENV. The trim removed 5 bases at V and 8 bases at J, leaving 8 bases unmatched.

The rearrangement links TRBV5-1 to TRBJ1-5; 9 positions match TRBD1. The V gene end was trimmed by 3 bases and the J gene end by 2 bases; junction bases not matched to a gene: 3. The CDR3 has 15 amino acids. In germline, CDR1 is SGHRS, CDR2 YFSETQ. Here the CDR3 DNA reads TGCGCCAGCAGCTGGGGACAGGGCGGCAATCAGCCCCAGCATTTT. It specifies CASSWGQGGNQPQHF.

The chain combines TRBV5-1 with TRBJ1-1; D unresolved. The germline V gene encodes CDR1 SGHRS and CDR2 YFSETQ. The V end lost 2 bases, the J end lost 1 base, and 6 bases lay between the germline ends. This CDR3 is 13 amino acids long. CDR3 DNA sequence: TGCGCCAGCAGCTTTACACAGAACACTGAAGCTTTCTTT. Translated: CASSFTQNTEAFF.

The rearrangement joins TRBV29-1 to TRBJ2-7, with 8 bases that match TRBD1. V was pared by 0 bases and J by 4 bases, with 11 bases of the junction left unmatched. The CDR3 spans 16 residues. The germline V gene encodes CDR1 SQVTM and CDR2 ANQGSEA. CDR3 protein: CSVEEEFQGASYEQYF. The DNA of the CDR3 is TGCAGCGTTGAAGAGGAGTTCCAGGGGGCTTCGTACGAGCAGTACTTC.

The chain combines TRBV11-3 with TRBJ2-1; possible D gene TRBD2, 5 bases. V gave up 5 bases and J gave up 3 bases, with 14 bases separating them. The CDR3 has 15 residues. Per germline, CDR1 SGHNT and CDR2 YENEEA. CDR3 DNA sequence: TGTGCCAGCAGCCCCTTGAGGGCTAGCTACAATGAGCAGTTCTTC. Protein product: CASSPLRASYNEQFF. Complete variable domain (other parts from reference TRBV11-3 and TRBJ2-1): EAGVVQSPRYKIIEKKQPVAFWCNPISGHNTLYWYLQNLGQGPELLIRYENEEAVDDSQLPKDRFSAERLKGVDSTLKIQPAELGDSAVYLCASSPLRASYNEQFFGPGTRLTVL.

V usage is TRBV5-4 and J usage is TRBJ2-2; D is unclear. Trimming took 4 bases from V and 8 from J, leaving 18 bases between them. This CDR3 spans 15 amino acids. Germline V gives CDR1 SGHNT, CDR2 YYREEE (reference sequence). Here the CDR3 DNA reads TGTGCCAGCAGCCCTCCCGGGCCCTTCGTTGGGGAGCTGTTTTTT. Translated, it gives CASSPPGPFVGELFF.

The genes are TRBV5-1 and TRBJ1-2; D gene uncertain. Germline-derived CDR1 and CDR2 are SGHRS and YFSETQ. The CDR3 runs 15 residues. Deletions cut 2 bases from V and 3 bases from J, with 14 bases between. The CDR3 DNA sequence: TGCGCCAGCAGCTTAAGAGAGTCCGGCGACTATGGCTACACCTTC. It encodes CASSLRESGDYGYTF.

The rearrangement joins TRBV14 to TRBJ2-1; 7 nucleotides agree with TRBD2. The CDR3 loop spans 15 amino acids. Per germline, CDR1 SGHDN and CDR2 FVKESK. V dropped 0 bases and J dropped 3; count of bases not matched to a gene: 2. CDR3 coding DNA: TGTGCCAGCAGCCAAGAAGGGGACTACTACAATGAGCAGTTCTTC. Translated, it gives CASSQEGDYYNEQFF.

V is TRBV11-1 and J is TRBJ1-4; 7 bases match TRBD1. The CDR3 spans 15 residues. The V and J ends lost 5 bases and 7 bases, in that order; junction bases with no gene match: 10. The V gene's germline CDR1 is SGHAT and CDR2 FQDESV (reference sequence). The DNA of the CDR3 is TGTGCCAGCAGCCCCCAGACAGGGAATCGTGAAAAACTGTTTTTT. The encoded protein is CASSPQTGNREKLFF. The whole variable domain, remainder taken from reference TRBV11-1 and TRBJ1-4, is EAEVAQSPRYKITEKSQAVAFWCDPISGHATLYWYRQILGQGPELLVQFQDESVVDDSQLPKDRFSAERLKGVDSTLKIQPAELGDSAMYLCASSPQTGNREKLFFGSGTQLSVL.

The rearrangement links TRBV27 to TRBJ1-6; D gene ambiguous. There are 13 residues in the CDR3. Trimming took off 1 base at V and 8 bases at J, with 6 bases between the two ends. Per germline, CDR1 MNHEY and CDR2 SMNVEV (reference sequence). As DNA, the CDR3 is TGTGCCAGCAGTTTATTTCCCGATTCACCCCTCCACTTT. This sequence encodes CASSLFPDSPLHF.

This clone was seen a single time. The V and J genes are TRBV2 and TRBJ1-5; 11 positions agree with TRBD1. Per the germline V gene, CDR1 is SNHLY and CDR2 is FYNNEI. With V trimmed by 6 bases and J by 7 bases, 5 bases remained unmatched. There are 14 residues in the CDR3. The CDR3 is CASSPGTGGQPQHF. CDR3 in DNA: TGTGCCAGCAGCCCCGGGACAGGGGGACAGCCCCAGCATTTT.

The chain uses TRBV19 and TRBJ2-1; D is ambiguous. Germline V gives CDR1 LNHDA, CDR2 SQIVND (reference sequence). Trimming cost V 6 bases and J 0 bases, with 9 bases left between them. This CDR3 contains 14 residues. The CDR3 is CASRPLSSYNEQFF. CDR3 nucleotides: TGTGCCAGTAGACCTTTGAGCTCCTACAATGAGCAGTTCTTC.

Only a few counts were recorded for this clone. J is TRBJ2-1 and V is TRBV6-5, with 7 bases fitting TRBD2. V gave up 2 bases and J gave up 10 bases; unmatched junction bases: 8. The V gene's germline CDR1 is MNHEY and CDR2 SVGAGI. This CDR3 is 14 amino acids long. The CDR3 loop reads CASSYKWEGYEQFF. The CDR3 DNA follows: TGTGCCAGCAGTTACAAGTGGGAGGGGTACGAGCAGTTCTTC.

V gene TRBV20-1 combines with J gene TRBJ2-3; tentatively, D is TRBD2 (5 bases). The CDR3 is 11 residues long. Germline CDR1 reads DFQATT; CDR2 reads SNEGSKA (reference sequence). V lost 6 bases and J 6 bases, leaving 10 bases between the germline ends. CDR3 protein: CSAPTGDTQYF. The CDR3 nucleotides are TGCAGTGCCCCAACGGGGGATACGCAGTATTTT.

Only one count was recorded for this clone. The genes are TRBV7-9 and TRBJ1-2, with TRBD1 matching 7 bases. Germline values: CDR1 SEHNR, CDR2 FQNEAQ (reference sequence). Trimming took 2 bases from V and 2 from J; bases not matched to a gene: 2. This CDR3 is built from 14 residues. This chain's CDR3 is CASSLPTGNYGYTF. In DNA, the CDR3 is TGTGCCAGCAGCTTACCGACAGGGAACTATGGCTACACCTTC. The full variable domain, its missing parts supplied by reference TRBV7-9 and TRBJ1-2, is DTGVSQNPRHKITKRGQNVTFRCDPISEHNRLYWYRQTLGQGPEFLTYFQNEAQLEKSRLLSDRFSAERPKGSFSTLEIQRTEQGDSAMYLCASSLPTGNYGYTFGSGTRLTVV.

The chain has TRBV2 and TRBJ1-2; the D gene is possibly TRBD1 (5 bases). The CDR3 length is 14 residues. Looked up from germline, CDR1 is SNHLY and CDR2 is FYNNEI. V shed 3 bases and J shed 1 base, with 9 bases lying between them. The CDR3 loop is CASSEGTLNYGYTF. CDR3 nucleotide sequence: TGTGCCAGCAGTGAGGGGACGCTTAACTATGGCTACACCTTC. Full variable domain (remainder filled in from reference TRBV2 and TRBJ1-2): EPEVTQTPSHQVTQMGQEVILRCVPISNHLYFYWYRQILGQKVEFLVSFYNNEISEKSEIFDDQFSVERPDGSNFTLKIRSTKLEDSAMYFCASSEGTLNYGYTFGSGTRLTVV.

The V call is TRBV28, the J call TRBJ1-3; possible D gene TRBD1, 6 bases. Trimming took 4 bases from V and 0 from J, leaving 13 bases between them. From germline, CDR1 is MDHEN and CDR2 SYDVKM. This CDR3 has 16 amino acids. For the CDR3, the DNA is TGTGCCAGCAGTTCGATCGGGACACCCTCTGGAAACACCATATATTTT. Encoded protein: CASSSIGTPSGNTIYF.

In this sample, this clone turned up a few times. This CDR3 is CASSYSDRNSNQPQHF. CDR3 coding DNA: TGTGCCAGCAGTTACTCGGACAGAAATAGCAATCAGCCCCAGCATTTT. The V call is TRBV6-2 or TRBV6-3, the J call TRBJ1-5; weak D call: TRBD1 (6 bases). Between the trimmed V and J ends, which lost 0 bases and 0 bases, there was a span of 9 bases. The CDR3 extends over 16 amino acids. Germline-derived CDR1 and CDR2 are MNHEY and SVGEGT.